This TCR beta chain was captured in a study of blood T cell repertoires in COVID-19 (dated by TCRdb to the early 2020s). Study-wide context: The collaborator samples originated in the United States, Italy and Spain and spanned the acute and convalescent phases of COVID-19. Sample metadata almost always included a de-identified subject ID, COVID-19 status, age in years and sex. The prospective study material was composed of cDNA or gDNA derived from T cells, B-cell-depleted T cells, or PBMCs. Samples were obtained from the ongoing ImmuneRACE study (first 160 participants) and from about 1,300 subjects provided by 6 global collaborators. The dataset comprised deeply sampled blood TCRbeta repertoires from subjects exposed to, actively infected with, or recovered from COVID-19. The repertoires were released in a freely available public database intended as a resource for research on the immune response to SARS-CoV-2. HLA class I and class II types, where available, came from metadata supplied by the sample provider rather than from assay-based typing. What the study reported, not specific to this receptor: The amount of clinical and demographic metadata varied by source and participant and was provided uncurated.

Reading from cysteine to phenylalanine, the CDR3 counts 14 amino acids. CDR3 DNA is the only sequence kept; it has 42 bases, read in frame from the first base. V sheds 7 bases and J sheds 0 bases, leaving 9 bases between their ends. Reading the germline V gene gives CDR1 ENHRY and CDR2 SYGVKD. TCRbeta CDR3 regions were amplified from genomic DNA using the immunoSEQ Assay, a bias-controlled multiplex PCR. As for the authors' bioinformatics: Nucleated cell counts per sample were estimated from amplification of reference gene primers within the assay. Sequence reads were collapsed and filtered to measure the absolute abundance of every unique TCRbeta CDR3 rearrangement. For each sample, productive Simpson clonality was calculated as the square root of Simpson's diversity index across productive rearrangements. TCRdb holds this immuneACCESS table with in-frame rearrangements only. Some clones are missing; in checked studies, unresolved V genes explain under half, and the rest has no known cause. D and trimming come from the DNA, and the V and J calls and clone size come from that table. This sample is represented by some 180,000 clones; roughly 81% of them were singletons. Around 2.7% of the sample is held by the ten biggest clonotypes.

This clone came up a few times. Its antigen is still unknown. There are no base qualities to consult, and no much larger clone falls within one base. At one collaborating source in Seattle, patients were enrolled during active infection and were followed longitudinally through the course of disease. Collaborating institutions collected whole blood in K2EDTA tubes following their own protocols. Collaborator samples were shipped for TCRbeta analysis as frozen whole blood, isolated PBMCs, or DNA extracted from either sample type. The sample was peripheral blood. This TCR was recovered from a woman of 80 years or more with COVID-19, enrolled during active disease. The sequence joins TRBV10-3 to TRBJ2-2, with the D gene too uncertain to name. The nucleotide sequence reads as follows: TGTGCCATCAATGGTGCGGCGAACACCGGGGAGCTGTTTTTT. Its product reads: CAINGAANTGELFF.